Below, one T cell receptor (beta chain) is given with its context. The record originates from a study of blood T cell repertoires in COVID-19. Overall study context: From the United States, Italy and Spain came samples of acute and convalescent COVID-19. Sources were T cells, B-cell-depleted T cells, or PBMCs; the material itself was cDNA or gDNA.

In the source study's methods: For nucleated cells, counts were estimated from reference gene primer amplification. Assay: immunoSEQ multiplex PCR; the TCRdb copy retains only in-frame clones and omits some. V and J calls plus clone size are reproduced from that table; the DNA served to infer D and trimming. The sample consists of some 220,000 clones, 70% to 90% of them appearing once. Germline V gives CDR1 SEHNR, CDR2 FQNEAQ (reference sequence). The V and J ends lost 10 bases and 5 bases, in that order; junction bases with no gene match: 10. The CDR3 sequence is 15 residues long. The gene calls are TRBV7-9 and TRBJ2-5; 13 bases fit TRBD2. The sequenced material came from peripheral blood. This receptor was obtained from a woman aged 18 to 35 who had recovered from COVID-19. The CDR3 sequence is CATTGGLAGVETQYF. The CDR3, as DNA: TGTGCCACCACAGGAGGACTAGCGGGAGTGGAGACCCAGTACTTC.